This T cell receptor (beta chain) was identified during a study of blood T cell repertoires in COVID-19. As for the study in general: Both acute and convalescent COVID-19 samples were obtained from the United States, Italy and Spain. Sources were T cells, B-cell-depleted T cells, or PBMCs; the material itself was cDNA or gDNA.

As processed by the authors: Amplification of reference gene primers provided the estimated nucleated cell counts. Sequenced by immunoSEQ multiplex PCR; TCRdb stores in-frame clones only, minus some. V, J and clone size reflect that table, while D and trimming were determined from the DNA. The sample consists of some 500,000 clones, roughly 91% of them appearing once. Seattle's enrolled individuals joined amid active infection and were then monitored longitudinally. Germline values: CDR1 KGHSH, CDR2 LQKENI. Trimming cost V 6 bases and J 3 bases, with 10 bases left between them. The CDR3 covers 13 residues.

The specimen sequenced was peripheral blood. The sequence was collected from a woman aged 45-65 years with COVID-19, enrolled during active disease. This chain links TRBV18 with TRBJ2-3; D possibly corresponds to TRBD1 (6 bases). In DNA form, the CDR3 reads TGTGCCAGCTCCCCAGGGACAACAGATACGCAGTATTTT. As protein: CASSPGTTDTQYF.